Presented here are 16 T cell receptor beta chains from one specimen sequenced in a study of identical twins. TCRdb re-derived calls from the 5' RACE reads in MiXCR, one entry per CDR3 protein. Among about 340,000 distinct CDR3 sequences, about 12% were seen once, and the ten largest hold about 7%. The data were also submitted as part of a second study, on yellow fever vaccine responses in identical twins.

Specimen: CD8+ T cells sorted from blood. These TCRs come from a woman in her late teens or twenties in good health.

This clonotype was observed many times. The chain joins TRBV5-1 to TRBJ2-3, with D unresolved. V lost 1 base, J lost 2 bases, and 11 bases lay in between. Germline CDR1 and CDR2: SGHRS and YFSETQ. This CDR3 is built from 15 residues. The CDR3 region is CASSLHGSFTDTQYF. CDR3 DNA: TGCGCCAGCAGCTTGCACGGAAGCTTCACAGATACGCAGTATTTT. The entire variable domain, with the rest obtained from reference TRBV5-1 and TRBJ2-3, is as follows: KAGVTQTPRYLIKTRGQQVTLSCSPISGHRSVSWYQQTPGQGLQFLFEYFSETQRNKGNFPGRFSGRQFSNSRSEMNVSTLELGDSALYLCASSLHGSFTDTQYFGPGTRLTVL.

The table lists this clonotype with a few counts. This chain connects TRBV7-9 to TRBJ2-7, with TRBD2 identical over 10 bases. V lost 6 bases and J lost 2; bases outside the gene matches: 7. Germline CDR1 and CDR2: SEHNR and FQNEAQ (reference sequence). This CDR3 region has 15 residues. The CDR3 sequence: CASRKGTSATYEQYF. CDR3 in DNA: TGTGCCAGCAGAAAAGGGACTAGCGCTACCTACGAGCAGTACTTC.

This chain joins TRBV5-1 and TRBJ2-5; the D gene is possibly TRBD1 (5 bases). In germline, CDR1 is SGHRS, CDR2 YFSETQ. The germline V and J ends were trimmed by 7 bases and 5 bases, with 15 bases remaining between them. This CDR3 spans 13 amino acids. CDR3 loop: CASGGRVMETQYF. In DNA, the CDR3 is TGCGCCAGCGGTGGCAGGGTTATGGAGACCCAGTACTTC.

CDR3 in amino acids: CSAEGILAGLSTDTQYF. The CDR3 DNA reads as TGCAGTGCCGAGGGGATACTAGCGGGGCTTTCCACAGATACGCAGTATTTT. The rearrangement links TRBV20-1 to TRBJ2-3, with 10 bases matching TRBD2. V dropped 6 bases and J dropped 2; count of bases not matched to a gene: 14. CDR3 length equals 17 residues. Germline-derived CDR1 and CDR2 are DFQATT and SNEGSKA (reference sequence).

The chain has TRBV13 and TRBJ2-1; 13 bases line up with TRBD2. The CDR3 spans 22 residues. With V trimmed by 5 bases and J by 4 bases, 23 bases remained unmatched. Germline assignment: CDR1 PRHDT and CDR2 FYEKMQ (reference sequence). In DNA form, the CDR3 reads TGTGCCAGCAGCCCTCTCGGACTAGCGGGGGAAGAATCACATGGGGAATACAATGAGCAGTTCTTC. Protein product: CASSPLGLAGEESHGEYNEQFF.

V is TRBV10-3 and J is TRBJ1-4; 9 positions match TRBD1. CDR1 is ENHRY, CDR2 SYGVKD, per germline. The CDR3 runs to 15 residues. In DNA form, the CDR3 reads TGTGTCTCCTCCTTAGGACGACAGGGGGATGAAAAACTGTTTTTT. It yields the protein CVSSLGRQGDEKLFF.

J is TRBJ2-1 and V is TRBV7-9; TRBD1 or TRBD2 may be the D gene (6 bases each). Trimming cost V 5 bases and J 5 bases, with 19 bases left between them. The CDR3 extends over 16 amino acids. The germline V gene encodes CDR1 SEHNR and CDR2 FQNEAQ (reference sequence). The CDR3 reads CASSPQGGQANNEQFF. CDR3 bases: TGTGCCAGCAGCCCCCAAGGGGGGCAGGCTAACAATGAGCAGTTCTTC.

This clonotype has just a few counts. The chain couples TRBV28 to TRBJ1-5; D uncertain. V dropped 5 bases and J dropped 2 bases, with 10 bases sitting between them. This CDR3 region has 14 residues. The germline CDR1 and CDR2 sequences are MDHEN and SYDVKM. CDR3 loop: CASSLTRGNQPQHF. The DNA for the CDR3 is TGTGCCAGCAGTCTAACGAGGGGCAATCAGCCCCAGCATTTT. The full variable domain, with the rest looked up from reference TRBV28 and TRBJ1-5, is DVKVTQSSRYLVKRTGEKVFLECVQDMDHENMFWYRQDPGLGLRLIYFSYDVKMKEKGDIPEGYSVSREKKERFSLILESASTNQTSMYLCASSLTRGNQPQHFGDGTRLSIL.

The rearrangement joins TRBV4-1 to TRBJ1-5; 7 bases are shared with TRBD1. CDR1 is MGHRA and CDR2 is YSYEKL in the germline V gene. This CDR3 has 15 amino acids. Germline trimming cut 0 bases from V and 6 bases from J; bases unmatched to any gene: 5. CDR3 sequence (DNA): TGCGCCAGCAGCCAAGATCCAGGGGGTATTCAGCCCCAGCATTTT. The encoded protein is CASSQDPGGIQPQHF.

This rearrangement joins TRBV29-1 to TRBJ1-3; D is unresolved. V lost 6 bases to trimming and J lost 0 bases, with 3 bases between them. The length of the CDR3 is 11 residues. Germline CDR1 reads SQVTM; CDR2 reads ANQGSEA. The CDR3 coding sequence is TGCAGCGTAAGCTCTGGAAACACCATATATTTT. It translates to CSVSSGNTIYF.

This clonotype showed up just a few times. The chain carries TRBV3-1 and TRBJ2-2; a possible D gene is TRBD2 (6 bases). The germline V gene has CDR1 LGHDT and CDR2 YNNKEL (reference sequence). This CDR3 is 17 amino acids long. Trimming left V 0 bases short and J 5 bases short, with 16 bases between. Here the CDR3 reads CASSQDFGLGGTGELFF. CDR3 sequence (DNA): TGTGCCAGCAGCCAAGATTTCGGGCTAGGAGGGACCGGGGAGCTGTTTTTT.

This clonotype was observed a few times. This chain uses TRBV6-1 with TRBJ2-7; 9 bases match TRBD1. Germline assignment: CDR1 MNHNS and CDR2 SASEGT. Losses at the gene ends were 1 base for V and 4 bases for J; bases not matched to a gene: 5. This CDR3 is 15 amino acids long. The CDR3 DNA is TGTGCCAGCAGTGAAGAGGACAGGGGCGTGTACGAGCAGTACTTC. The encoded protein is CASSEEDRGVYEQYF.

Only a few counts were recorded for this clonotype. The rearrangement links TRBV6-1 to TRBJ2-6, with D hard to call. The CDR3 covers 15 residues. Trimming pared 7 bases from V and 0 bases from J, leaving 10 bases between. CDR1 is MNHNS, CDR2 SASEGT, per germline. CDR3 residues: CASIAVHSGANVLTF. Here the CDR3 DNA reads TGTGCCAGCATCGCAGTTCACTCTGGGGCCAACGTCCTGACTTTC.

This clonotype appeared a few times. The chain uses TRBV25-1 and TRBJ2-5, with 7 bases that match TRBD1. V was pared by 4 bases and J by 5 bases, with 7 bases of the junction left unmatched. The CDR3 runs 14 residues. CDR1 and CDR2 from the germline V gene are MGHDK and SYGVNS. For the CDR3, the DNA is TGTGCCAGCAGTGCCGGAAGGGGGCAGGAGACCCAGTACTTC. It yields the protein CASSAGRGQETQYF.

V usage is TRBV20-1 and J usage is TRBJ1-1; D gene unclear. V gave up 0 bases and J gave up 1 base, with 9 bases separating them. Germline loops: CDR1 DFQATT, CDR2 SNEGSKA (reference sequence). CDR3 length equals 14 residues. Here the CDR3 reads CSAREPWGNTEAFF. CDR3 DNA: TGCAGTGCTAGAGAGCCATGGGGGAACACTGAAGCTTTCTTT.

The CDR3 nucleotides are TGTGCCAGCAAACGGGAGTTGCACAATGAGCAGTTCTTC. It specifies CASKRELHNEQFF. This chain connects TRBV28 to TRBJ2-1, with a possible D match to TRBD2 (6 bases). Germline CDR1 and CDR2: MDHEN and SYDVKM. Trimming took off 7 bases at V and 5 bases at J, with 12 bases between the two ends. CDR3 length: 13 residues. The whole variable domain, filled in from reference TRBV28 and TRBJ2-1, reads DVKVTQSSRYLVKRTGEKVFLECVQDMDHENMFWYRQDPGLGLRLIYFSYDVKMKEKGDIPEGYSVSREKKERFSLILESASTNQTSMYLCASKRELHNEQFFGPGTRLTVL.